Listed below are T cell receptor beta chains from one sample, sequenced in a study of T-cell reconstitution after alpha-beta-depleted transplantation in children. TCRdb ran MiXCR on the PCR reads and lists one entry per CDR3 protein. The profile covers hundreds of thousands of distinct CDR3 sequences, with 10% to 15% appearing a single time and 2.2% taken by the ten largest. The material was PBMCs, mostly from graft donor cells, obtained 360 days after TCRalphabeta/CD19-depleted stem cell transplant. All receptors derive from a male patient between 5 and 17 years old who had a stem cell transplant for acute myeloid leukemia, so the T cells may come from the graft donor. Each CDR3 is given with its conserved first and last residue. Fields, in order: D gene, V gene, CDR3 protein. D genes are given only for firm matches.

>-|TRBV5-1
CASSLFSPNEQFF
>-|TRBV21-1
CASSKAGGAGLSYEQYF
>-|TRBV7-8
CASSLIGGGPRTQYF
>-|TRBV20-1
CSARNRDFFYNEQFF
>-|TRBV28
CASPSYNEQFF
>-|TRBV29-1
CSGGELQETQYF
>TRBD1|TRBV4-3
CASSQLTGENIQYF
>-|TRBV6-2/TRBV6-3
CASSYGRYGGSYEQYF
>-|TRBV6-4
CASIRGGGESGGKGEETQYF
>-|TRBV7-2
CASSILRDAGELFF
>-|TRBV29-1
CSAGTGANVLTF
>-|TRBV21-1
CASSNGGDPGQPAKNIQYF
>TRBD2|TRBV2
CASRDGLAGIDEQYF
>TRBD1|TRBV25-1
CASSEGQGNTEAFF
>-|TRBV15
CATSRAGLTGELFF
>-|TRBV29-1
CSVRYAGGTGELFF
>TRBD1|TRBV7-2
CASSPRIGQGWETQYF
>-|TRBV25-1
CASSEGAGRSYEQYF
>TRBD1|TRBV6-5
CASSYSTGQANNEQFF
>-|TRBV20-1
CSAPDPAHPSYNEQFF
>-|TRBV7-3
CASSLASGQYNEQFF
>-|TRBV27
CASGMRWNEQFF
>TRBD1|TRBV6-5
CASSYGGTGNTQYF
>TRBD2|TRBV7-6
CASSYTPTSGRIHEQYF
>TRBD2|TRBV20-1
CSASWTSGRVNEQFF
>-|TRBV28
CASSLIGGDNEQFF
>TRBD2|TRBV7-7
CASSPWGGEELFF
>-|TRBV4-3
CASSQVGGSGPQNTGELFF
>-|TRBV19
CASSIGSYYNEQFF
>TRBD1|TRBV15
CATSRDLRTGTYNEQFF
>-|TRBV4-2
CASSQGTHRPGDYGYTF
>-|TRBV4-2
CASSQVLAREQYF
>-|TRBV5-1
CASSLDQAGNTIYF
>-|TRBV11-2
CASSLVPLPPTGANVLTF
>TRBD2|TRBV9
CASSVGLAGVARDEQFF
>-|TRBV20-1
CSARRGSRYEQYF
>TRBD2|TRBV27
CASSSSGTSRHNEQFF
>TRBD2|TRBV20-1
CSARETHGTSGDHYEQYF
>TRBD2|TRBV14
CASSPSSGRVYNEQFF
>TRBD1|TRBV10-3
CAISVDRAYEQYF
>-|TRBV4-2
CASSTRGSGSTDTQYF
>-|TRBV7-9
CASSPPPGHSSYEQYF
>TRBD2|TRBV7-3
CASSLGQAGVGNEQYF
>TRBD2|TRBV15
CATSRASTSGKSF
>TRBD2|TRBV20-1
CSARSFGLAGFYNEQFF
>TRBD2|TRBV3-1
CASSQDFLAGYSYEQYF
>TRBD1|TRBV11-2
CASSGWGQGNQPQHF
>-|TRBV6-5
CASSYSDGVSYNEQFF
>TRBD1|TRBV18
CASSPLQGGVNTEAFF
>-|TRBV27
CASSLQGKVETQYF
>TRBD2|TRBV4-2
CASSQDWASGREWQFF
>TRBD1|TRBV6-4
CASSNSRDRSSYSNQPQHF
>-|TRBV7-3
CASSPSPGEQFF
>-|TRBV27
CASSGLGAVSYEQYF